These 22 T cell receptor beta chains came from one sample sequenced in a study of T cell responses to AZD1222 COVID-19 vaccine (dated by TCRdb to the early 2020s). The label giving this sample's time point can be read as: baseline before first vaccination. The protocol used for the library was the immunoSEQ multiplex PCR assay. Drawn from immuneACCESS, this table holds only the in-frame rearrangements with V and J called that TCRdb kept. Clones are partly lost; checked studies trace under half to an unresolved V gene and leave the rest unexplained. In this sample the table shows about 100,000 clones, more than 85% of which occur a single time. The ten largest clones add up to 4% to 5.5% of the sample. The material sequenced was peripheral blood, taken on day 0 of AZD1222 vaccination. These receptors were collected from an adult in good health.

The chain combines TRBV5-6 with TRBJ1-6, with TRBD1 as a possible D gene (6 bases). CDR3 length equals 13 residues. V was clipped by 6 bases and J by 8 bases, with 12 bases between them. Germline V gene lookup returns CDR1 SGHDT and CDR2 YYEEEE. CDR3 loop: CASNHRDDSPLHF. CDR3 sequence (DNA): TGTGCCAGCAACCACAGGGACGATTCACCCCTCCACTTT.

The rearrangement uses TRBV7-8 and TRBJ1-6; 9 bases line up with TRBD1. The CDR3 has 18 amino acids. J was trimmed by 6 bases and V by 4 bases; bases with no gene match: 13. In germline, CDR1 is SGHVS, CDR2 FQNEAQ. CDR3 in amino acids: CASSSAAGLGQGNSPLHF. In DNA form, the CDR3 reads TGTGCCAGCAGCTCAGCGGCAGGGTTGGGACAGGGTAATTCACCCCTCCACTTT.

J is TRBJ2-3 and V is TRBV4-1, with no clear D. The CDR3 runs 13 residues. Germline V gives CDR1 MGHRA, CDR2 YSYEKL. The CDR3 is CAIPRPSTDTQYF. The CDR3 nucleotides read TGCGCTATTCCTCGCCCCAGCACAGATACGCAGTATTTT.

This chain uses TRBV7-8 with TRBJ2-3, with 13 bases fitting TRBD2. J gave up 6 bases and V 0 bases, and 3 bases lay outside the gene matches. CDR1 SGHVS and CDR2 FQNEAQ come from the germline V gene. The CDR3 extends over 16 amino acids. The CDR3 loop reads CASSLARTSGSDTQYF. In DNA form, the CDR3 reads TGTGCCAGCAGCTTAGCCAGGACTAGCGGGAGTGATACGCAGTATTTT.

This chain connects TRBV24-1 to TRBJ2-3; D is possibly TRBD1 (6 bases). Trimming removed 4 bases at V and 4 bases at J, with 14 bases between. Germline V gene data show CDR1 as KGHDR and CDR2 as SFDVKD. The length of the CDR3 is 15 residues. CDR3 sequence: CATSDRQGQADTQYF. CDR3 in DNA: TGTGCCACCAGTGACCGCCAGGGGCAGGCAGATACGCAGTATTTT.

Written as DNA, the CDR3 is TGTGCCAGCAGTTACGGTCTACTCGGGAATTCACCCCTCCACTTT. The encoded protein is CASSYGLLGNSPLHF. This sequence joins TRBV6-5 and TRBJ1-6; D not resolved. The germline V gene has CDR1 MNHEY and CDR2 SVGAGI. V lost 2 bases and J 7 bases, leaving 12 bases between the germline ends. This CDR3 contains 15 residues.

The chain carries TRBV5-1 and TRBJ2-3, with 8 nucleotides matching TRBD2. V dropped 0 bases and J dropped 1; count of bases not matched to a gene: 7. CDR3 length equals 17 residues. In germline, CDR1 is SGHRS, CDR2 YFSETQ. In DNA form, the CDR3 reads TGCGCCAGCAGCTTGGGCGGTAGCGGGGCGGGCACAGATACGCAGTATTTT. Translating gives CASSLGGSGAGTDTQYF.

This clone was observed a single time. This sequence joins TRBV29-1 and TRBJ1-1, with 7 bases aligning to TRBD1. Germline CDR1 and CDR2: SQVTM and ANQGSEA. V was pared by 4 bases and J by 5 bases, with 7 bases of the junction left unmatched. The CDR3 has 13 residues. The CDR3 protein is CSVVPGGGTEAFF. DNA for the CDR3: TGCAGCGTTGTTCCAGGGGGTGGTACTGAAGCTTTCTTT. The whole variable domain, remainder taken from reference TRBV29-1 and TRBJ1-1, is SAVISQKPSRDICQRGTSLTIQCQVDSQVTMMFWYRQQPGQSLTLIATANQGSEATYESGFVIDKFPISRPNLTFSTLTVSNMSPEDSSIYLCSVVPGGGTEAFFGQGTRLTVV.

The count of this clone is one. The chain couples TRBV11-3 to TRBJ2-1; maybe TRBD2 (6 bases). The CDR3 extends over 15 amino acids. V dropped 4 bases and J dropped 0 bases, with 10 bases sitting between them. The germline V gene encodes CDR1 SGHNT and CDR2 YENEEA. The CDR3 is CASSSGGSSYNEQFF. The DNA of the CDR3 is TGTGCCAGCAGCTCCGGGGGTAGCTCCTACAATGAGCAGTTCTTC.

The chain joins TRBV4-1 to TRBJ1-2; possibly TRBD1 for D (5 bases). Trimming took 0 bases from V and 2 from J, leaving 16 bases between them. CDR1 and CDR2 (germline): MGHRA, YSYEKL. The CDR3 covers 17 residues. CDR3: CASSQDRGVKGNYGYTF. In nucleotides, the CDR3 is TGCGCCAGCAGCCAAGATCGGGGGGTCAAAGGCAACTATGGCTACACCTTC.

This chain joins TRBV30 and TRBJ2-5; 12 bases are shared with TRBD2. V gave up 1 base and J gave up 3 bases; unmatched junction bases: 6. This CDR3 region has 16 residues. CDR1 is GTSNPN and CDR2 is SVGIG in the germline V gene (reference sequence). CDR3 region: CAWSGSTSGSKETQYF. CDR3 bases: TGTGCCTGGAGTGGGTCGACTAGCGGGAGCAAAGAGACCCAGTACTTC.

The V call is TRBV5-6, the J call TRBJ2-1; D may be TRBD1 (6 bases). Per germline, CDR1 SGHDT and CDR2 YYEEEE. V gave up 0 bases and J gave up 12 bases, with 19 bases separating them. The CDR3 consists of 15 residues. CDR3 residues: CASSLAPGDLLGQFF. The DNA of the CDR3 is TGTGCCAGCAGCTTGGCCCCAGGGGACCTATTGGGGCAGTTCTTC.

The chain has TRBV7-2 and TRBJ2-7; TRBD1 matches at 10 bases. The junction had 5 bases not matched to a gene; V was cut back by 1 base and J by 5 bases. Per germline, CDR1 SGHTA and CDR2 FQGNSA. The CDR3 is 15 residues long. In DNA, the CDR3 is TGTGCCAGCAGCTTAGGCGGGACAGGGGTGCACGAGCAGTACTTC. Its protein product is CASSLGGTGVHEQYF. Using reference TRBV7-2 and TRBJ2-7 for the parts outside the CDR3, the full variable domain is GAGVSQSPSNKVTEKGKDVELRCDPISGHTALYWYRQSLGQGLEFLIYFQGNSAPDKSGLPSDRFSAERTGGSVSTLTIQRTQQEDSAVYLCASSLGGTGVHEQYFGPGTRLTVT.

The chain has TRBV2 and TRBJ2-7, with 10 bases aligning to TRBD2. CDR1 is SNHLY, CDR2 FYNNEI, per germline. V was clipped by 5 bases and J by 9 bases; unmatched bases: 13. The CDR3 totals 15 residues. DNA for the CDR3: TGTGCCAGCAGTATAATAGCGGGAGGCCCTGTGGTGCAGTACTTC. Its translation is CASSIIAGGPVVQYF. The full variable domain, with the rest looked up from reference TRBV2 and TRBJ2-7, is EPEVTQTPSHQVTQMGQEVILRCVPISNHLYFYWYRQILGQKVEFLVSFYNNEISEKSEIFDDQFSVERPDGSNFTLKIRSTKLEDSAMYFCASSIIAGGPVVQYFGPGTRLTVT.

The table lists this clone with a count of one. This sequence joins TRBV6-5 and TRBJ1-5; tentatively, D is TRBD1 (6 bases). The CDR3 length is 13 residues. Germline V gene data show CDR1 as MNHEY and CDR2 as SVGAGI. V was clipped by 7 bases and J by 2 bases, with 9 bases between them. The CDR3: CASMEGGNQPQHF. In DNA form, the CDR3 reads TGTGCCAGCATGGAGGGGGGCAATCAGCCCCAGCATTTT.

CDR3 protein: CASNPNTDTQYF. In nucleotides, the CDR3 is TGTGCCAGCAATCCTAACACAGATACGCAGTATTTT. The J gene is TRBJ2-3, the V gene TRBV2; no clear D gene. Germline CDR1 SNHLY, CDR2 FYNNEI. The CDR3 length is 12 residues. Trimming left V 7 bases short and J 2 bases short, with 7 bases between.

The chain uses TRBV6-2 or TRBV6-3 and TRBJ2-7; D uncertain. The germline V gene has CDR1 MNHEY and CDR2 SVGEGT. V gave up 3 bases and J gave up 4 bases, with 16 bases separating them. CDR3 size: 15 residues. This CDR3 reads CASSYTQPRAYEQYF. CDR3 coding DNA: TGTGCCAGCAGTTATACCCAGCCAAGGGCGTACGAGCAGTACTTC.

This rearrangement joins TRBV29-1 to TRBJ2-1; possibly TRBD1 for D (5 bases). Germline assignment: CDR1 SQVTM and CDR2 ANQGSEA. The CDR3 totals 17 residues. V lost 1 base and J lost 4, with 20 bases in between. The CDR3 coding sequence is TGCAGCGTTGAAGTCCTGCGGCGGCAGGGCCCTTACAATGAGCAGTTCTTC. Translating it yields CSVEVLRRQGPYNEQFF.

The chain couples TRBV5-4 to TRBJ2-7; tentatively, D is TRBD2 (5 bases). CDR1 and CDR2 (germline): SGHNT, YYREEE (reference sequence). Trimming removed 1 base at V and 1 base at J, with 6 bases between. The CDR3 is made up of 13 amino acids. CDR3 in DNA: TGTGCCAGCAGCTTGAGAGGGTCCTACGAGCAGTACTTC. Encoded protein: CASSLRGSYEQYF.

The chain uses TRBV27 and TRBJ2-7, with a possible D match to TRBD2 (6 bases). V was pared by 1 base and J by 3 bases, with 10 bases between. CDR3 length equals 14 residues. Per germline, CDR1 MNHEY and CDR2 SMNVEV (reference sequence). The CDR3 here is CASSLFGTYYEQYF. The CDR3 nucleotides are TGTGCCAGCAGTTTATTCGGGACTTACTACGAGCAGTACTTC.

The gene calls are TRBV7-9 and TRBJ1-2; D may be TRBD1 (5 bases). With 6 bases removed from V and 4 bases from J, the gap between germline ends came to 15 bases. Germline V CDR1 and CDR2: SEHNR, FQNEAQ (reference sequence). CDR3 length: 14 residues. This chain's CDR3 is CASSRNAGLYGYTF. Written as DNA, the CDR3 is TGTGCCAGCAGTCGTAACGCGGGGCTCTATGGCTACACCTTC. Full variable domain (rest looked up from reference TRBV7-9 and TRBJ1-2): DTGVSQNPRHKITKRGQNVTFRCDPISEHNRLYWYRQTLGQGPEFLTYFQNEAQLEKSRLLSDRFSAERPKGSFSTLEIQRTEQGDSAMYLCASSRNAGLYGYTFGSGTRLTVV.

The genes are TRBV7-9 and TRBJ2-2, with 7 bases matching TRBD2. This CDR3 contains 14 residues. CDR1 is SEHNR, CDR2 FQNEAQ, per germline (reference sequence). Trimming cost V 1 base and J 5 bases; bases outside gene matches: 1. The DNA for the CDR3 is TGTGCCAGCAGCTTAGACGGGGGGACCGGGGAGCTGTTTTTT. Amino acid sequence: CASSLDGGTGELFF.